This T cell receptor beta chain was recorded in a study of T cells after yellow fever vaccination. CDR1 and CDR2 (germline): SGHRS, YFSETQ. The CDR3 sequence is 14 residues long. The V end lost 4 bases, the J end lost 8 bases, and 16 bases lay between the germline ends. TCRdb re-called the 5' RACE reads with MiXCR, one entry per CDR3 protein. Of around 120,000 distinct CDR3 sequences detected, 13% to 15% appear once; the ten largest clones hold roughly 41%. Sequenced material: CD8+ T cells sorted from PBMCs, taken 5 days after the yellow fever booster vaccination. This receptor was identified in a man younger than 30 who received the YFV17D yellow fever vaccine. The V and J genes are TRBV5-1 and TRBJ2-1, with D perhaps matching TRBD2 (5 bases). The CDR3 loop is CASSNGVTSDEQFF. DNA for the CDR3: TGCGCCAGCAGCAACGGGGTAACCTCAGATGAGCAGTTCTTC.